This T cell receptor (beta chain) was documented in a study of T cells in localized non-small cell lung cancer. Points from the study as a whole: Without multi-region sequencing, intratumor heterogeneity could not be excluded. Uninvolved adjacent lung, not tumor, had the highest T cell clonality.

A single count supports this clone. Its antigen is not identified. TCRdb's table, derived via immunoSEQ multiplex PCR, lists solely in-frame clones and lacks some. The sample has about 24,000 clones, approximately 90% seen once. The specimen was peripheral blood mononuclear cells, collected before any cancer treatment. This sequence was found in a woman between 35 and 75 years old with stage III lung adenocarcinoma.

The CDR3 DNA is TGTGCCTGGAGTGCGGGACAGGGGGCGCACACCATATATTTT. The encoded protein is CAWSAGQGAHTIYF. This chain joins TRBV30 and TRBJ1-3, with TRBD1 identical over 12 bases. Germline-derived CDR1 and CDR2 are GTSNPN and SVGIG (reference sequence). This CDR3 spans 14 amino acids. The V and J ends lost 1 base and 8 bases, in that order; junction bases with no gene match: 3.